This T cell receptor (beta chain) is from a study of CD8+CD57+ T cells in acquired aplastic anemia. Overall study context: DNA from sorted CD4+ and CD8+ cells averaged approximately 3.2 ug. Broader study findings: For CD8+ Simpson's diversity, patients and controls showed no significant difference. Patients shared about 30 CD8+ CDR3 sequences with controls.

Per the germline V gene, CDR1 is SGHTA and CDR2 is FQGTGA. The junction had 4 bases not matched to a gene; V was cut back by 2 bases and J by 4 bases. CDR3 length: 15 residues. The use of genomic DNA as template underpinned the TCR beta VDJ and CDR3 profiling. TCRdb independently ran MiXCR on the reads; one entry per CDR3 protein. The sample contains 300,000 or so distinct CDR3 sequences, 45% to 70% of which appear only once. This clonotype was seen ten or more times. What it binds is not known. J is TRBJ1-3 and V is TRBV7-3; 8 nucleotides agree with TRBD1. What was sequenced was sorted CD4+, CD8+, or CD8+CD57+ T cells (not recorded which) from PBMCs. This TCR derives from a human donor with severe aplastic anemia or a healthy control (not recorded which). This CDR3 reads CASSLGQGGGNTIYF. In nucleotides, the CDR3 is TGTGCCAGCAGCTTAGGACAGGGCGGAGGAAACACCATATATTTT.